Given below is one T cell receptor beta chain in context. Clones were sequenced by immunoSEQ multiplex PCR, and TCRdb holds only the in-frame ones, with some missing. The sample holds about 60,000 clones; about 91% are singletons and the top ten take 0.6% to 0.9%. The record originates from a study of T cell changes during pregnancy in multiple sclerosis. The germline gives CDR1 MNHEY, CDR2 SVGAGI. The CDR3 consists of 16 residues. V gave up 2 bases and J gave up 2 bases, with 15 bases separating them. The TCR comes from a female donor with multiple sclerosis, enrolled in a pregnancy study. This chain uses TRBV6-5 with TRBJ1-1, with D unresolved. The sample was CD4+ T cells from peripheral blood mononuclear cells, taken in the first trimester of pregnancy. CDR3 in amino acids: CASSYISTGLNTEAFF. CDR3 coding DNA: TGTGCCAGCAGTTACATCAGTACTGGGCTTAACACTGAAGCTTTCTTT.